Following are 28 T cell receptor beta chains from one sample sequenced in a study of blood T cell repertoires in COVID-19. TCRdb's table, derived via immunoSEQ multiplex PCR, lists solely in-frame clones and lacks some. This sample has 200,000 to 250,000 clones, with roughly 84% found just once. Sample: peripheral blood. These receptors were obtained from a man in his forties with acute or convalescent COVID-19.

The chain combines TRBV30 with TRBJ1-1; D unclear. Trimming cost V 7 bases and J 1 base, with 4 bases left between them. Per the germline V gene, CDR1 is GTSNPN and CDR2 is SVGIG (reference sequence). The CDR3 extends over 10 amino acids. The CDR3, as DNA: TGTGCCTCTACGAACACTGAAGCTTTCTTT. Amino acid sequence: CASTNTEAFF.

This chain uses TRBV5-6 with TRBJ1-5; 7 positions match TRBD1. V trimming: 4 bases; J trimming: 12 bases; junction bases outside the gene matches: 16. Germline loops: CDR1 SGHDT, CDR2 YYEEEE. The CDR3 loop spans 15 amino acids. The CDR3 region is CASSNWGQLHRHQHF. CDR3 DNA sequence: TGTGCCAGCAGCAATTGGGGACAGCTCCATCGGCACCAGCATTTT.

The chain employs TRBV7-2 and TRBJ2-1; the match to TRBD1 covers 7 bases. J lost 6 bases, V lost 5 bases, and 7 bases had no gene match. This CDR3 is 14 amino acids long. Germline values: CDR1 SGHTA, CDR2 FQGNSA. The CDR3 DNA reads as TGTGCCAGCAGCCTAACGACAGGGCCCAATGAGCAGTTCTTC. This encodes CASSLTTGPNEQFF.

The CDR3 is CASSPARDRLEAFF. Written as DNA, the CDR3 is TGTGCCAGCAGCCCGGCCCGGGACAGACTTGAAGCTTTCTTT. V gene TRBV7-6 combines with J gene TRBJ1-1; 7 bases agree with TRBD1. Germline V gives CDR1 SGHVS, CDR2 FNYEAQ. Unmatched junction bases numbered 10, after V lost 5 bases and J lost 7 bases. The length of the CDR3 is 14 residues.

This chain joins TRBV4-1 and TRBJ1-3; no firm D call. This CDR3 is built from 17 residues. Trimming left V 1 base short and J 4 bases short, with 17 bases between. CDR1 is MGHRA and CDR2 is YSYEKL in the germline V gene. CDR3 sequence reads: CASSQAPPGEMGNTIYF. The CDR3 coding sequence is TGCGCCAGCAGCCAAGCCCCTCCCGGGGAGATGGGAAACACCATATATTTT.

This chain joins TRBV5-5 and TRBJ2-3; D not resolved. This CDR3 has 14 residues. Germline CDR1 SGHKS, CDR2 YYEKEE (reference sequence). Deletions cut 1 base from V and 6 bases from J, with 12 bases between. The CDR3: CASSLITDSDTQYF. In DNA, the CDR3 is TGTGCCAGCAGCTTGATCACTGATTCTGATACGCAGTATTTT.

V and J are TRBV4-2 and TRBJ1-1; TRBD1 might be the D (6 bases). The CDR3 runs 14 residues. Trimming shortened V by 4 bases and J by 5 bases, and 14 bases separated the two germline ends. The germline gives CDR1 LGHNA, CDR2 YNFKEQ. The CDR3 DNA is TGTGCCAGCAGCCCGGGACATGTGGCGACTGAAGCTTTCTTT. It yields the protein CASSPGHVATEAFF.

The rearrangement joins TRBV19 to TRBJ2-2; D is unclear. Germline V CDR1 and CDR2: LNHDA, SQIVND (reference sequence). The CDR3 covers 13 residues. Trimming left V 5 bases short and J 7 bases short, with 11 bases between. The CDR3 reads CASSPAGDGELFF. The CDR3 DNA reads as TGTGCCAGTAGTCCCGCCGGTGACGGGGAGCTGTTTTTT.

This chain uses TRBV19 with TRBJ1-5; weak D call: TRBD1 (5 bases). V was pared by 8 bases and J by 2 bases, with 13 bases between. CDR3 size: 14 residues. Germline loops: CDR1 LNHDA, CDR2 SQIVND (reference sequence). The CDR3 DNA follows: TGTGCCAGTGGATATATAGGGGGCAATCAGCCCCAGCATTTT. Residues: CASGYIGGNQPQHF.

J is TRBJ1-1 and V is TRBV2, with unresolved D. The CDR3 spans 14 residues. Germline-derived CDR1 and CDR2 are SNHLY and FYNNEI. The V end lost 7 bases, the J end lost 0 bases, and 12 bases lay between the germline ends. The CDR3 sequence: CASIMRSLNTEAFF. As DNA, the CDR3 is TGTGCCAGCATCATGCGATCTTTGAACACTGAAGCTTTCTTT.

This clone appeared a single time. The V and J genes are TRBV7-8 and TRBJ2-5; 11 bases are a match to TRBD2. V lost 5 bases and J lost 5; bases outside the gene matches: 10. Germline V gene lookup returns CDR1 SGHVS and CDR2 FQNEAQ. This CDR3 contains 16 residues. Here the CDR3 DNA reads TGTGCCAGCAGCGCGGACAGGGCTAGCGGGGGGGAGACCCAGTACTTC. It translates to CASSADRASGGETQYF.

The gene calls are TRBV11-1 and TRBJ2-3; 10 bases are a match to TRBD1. The CDR3 totals 16 residues. Germline CDR1 and CDR2: SGHAT and FQDESV (reference sequence). Trimming cost V 5 bases and J 6 bases; bases outside gene matches: 11. This chain's CDR3 is CASSPRQGAAMDTQYF. DNA of the CDR3: TGTGCCAGCAGCCCAAGACAGGGGGCTGCGATGGATACGCAGTATTTT.

V and J are TRBV28 and TRBJ2-7; TRBD2 agrees at 12 bases. V dropped 1 base and J dropped 7; count of bases not matched to a gene: 17. Germline V gene data show CDR1 as MDHEN and CDR2 as SYDVKM. This CDR3 is 19 amino acids long. The CDR3 DNA reads TGTGCCAGCAGTTTATTTATGACTAGCGGGGGTGGGTCCTCGGGGGAGCAGTACTTC. Its translation is CASSLFMTSGGGSSGEQYF.

This clone is a singleton in its sample. This chain uses TRBV23-1 with TRBJ2-7, with D maybe TRBD2 (7 bases). TRBV23-1 falls under the ORF class, with uncertain function. The CDR3 is 17 amino acids. V was shortened by 1 base and J by 2 bases, with 18 bases between the two germline ends. The CDR3 spells CASSQCAGAAETYEQYF. The CDR3 nucleotides are TGCGCCAGCAGTCAATGTGCGGGGGCCGCGGAAACCTACGAGCAGTACTTC.

The chain combines TRBV11-1 with TRBJ2-1; possible D gene TRBD2, 5 bases. V lost 2 bases and J 9 bases, leaving 8 bases between the germline ends. Germline loops: CDR1 SGHAT, CDR2 FQDESV (reference sequence). The CDR3 covers 12 residues. Here the CDR3 DNA reads TGTGCCAGCAGCTTATACGCGGGTGAGCAGTTCTTC. This codes for CASSLYAGEQFF.

The rearrangement uses TRBV19 and TRBJ1-1; D may be TRBD1 (6 bases). Trimming shortened V by 0 bases and J by 0 bases, and 14 bases separated the two germline ends. This CDR3 contains 17 residues. Germline values: CDR1 LNHDA, CDR2 SQIVND (reference sequence). Here the CDR3 DNA reads TGTGCCAGTAGTATAGAATATACAGGGCGCATGAACACTGAAGCTTTCTTT. Protein product: CASSIEYTGRMNTEAFF.

V is TRBV7-3 and J is TRBJ1-1; TRBD1 is a possible D gene (5 bases). Germline V lookup: CDR1 SGHTA, CDR2 FQGTGA. This CDR3 has 14 residues. V lost 5 bases to trimming and J lost 1 base, with 11 bases between them. CDR3 nucleotide sequence: TGTGCCAGCAGCACACAACAGGCGAACACTGAAGCTTTCTTT. Translation: CASSTQQANTEAFF.

This clone appeared a single time. The rearrangement links TRBV20-1 to TRBJ2-7; D is uncertain. CDR3 length: 11 residues. Germline-derived CDR1 and CDR2 are DFQATT and SNEGSKA (reference sequence). The V end was cut by 5 bases, the J end by 6 bases, with 11 bases between. In DNA form, the CDR3 reads TGCAGTGCTCTCCCCGCGGTCGAGCAGTACTTC. Amino acid sequence: CSALPAVEQYF.

The rearrangement links TRBV27 to TRBJ1-1; D is unresolved. Between the trimmed V and J ends, which lost 0 bases and 0 bases, there was a span of 8 bases. The V gene's germline CDR1 is MNHEY and CDR2 SMNVEV (reference sequence). The CDR3 extends over 15 amino acids. CDR3 amino acids: CASSLSPHMNTEAFF. The CDR3 nucleotides read TGTGCCAGCAGTTTATCCCCACATATGAACACTGAAGCTTTCTTT.

This clone was seen a handful of times. V and J are TRBV6-1 and TRBJ2-7, with D possibly matching TRBD1 (6 bases). V was cut by 10 bases and J by 2 bases, with 15 bases left in between. Germline CDR1 reads MNHNS; CDR2 reads SASEGT. The CDR3 spans 13 residues. CDR3 sequence reads: CATVLGDTYEQYF. The CDR3 coding sequence is TGTGCCACTGTCTTGGGGGACACCTACGAGCAGTACTTC.

The chain combines TRBV7-6 with TRBJ2-5; a possible D gene is TRBD2 (5 bases). Germline values: CDR1 SGHVS, CDR2 FNYEAQ. This CDR3 is 17 amino acids long. V lost 5 bases and J lost 5, with 24 bases in between. Here the CDR3 DNA reads TGTGCCAGCAGCCGAACCCAACGGAGGACTTCCGGGGAGACCCAGTACTTC. It is translated as CASSRTQRRTSGETQYF.

The chain recombines TRBV5-1 with TRBJ1-4; weak D call: TRBD1 (6 bases). There are 14 residues in the CDR3. V gave up 5 bases and J gave up 8 bases, with 16 bases separating them. Germline values: CDR1 SGHRS, CDR2 YFSETQ. The CDR3 sequence: CASRRGDTGEKLFF. CDR3 bases: TGCGCCAGCAGGCGAGGGGACACTGGCGAAAAACTGTTTTTT.

This clone was observed a few times. The CDR3 nucleotides read TGTGCCAGCAGCCCCAGGGGCTCCTATAATTCACCCCTCCACTTT. This translates into CASSPRGSYNSPLHF. The genes are TRBV7-8 and TRBJ1-6, with D possibly being TRBD1 (6 bases). The CDR3 is made up of 15 amino acids. Germline V gene sequence: CDR1 SGHVS, CDR2 FQNEAQ. V was cut by 5 bases and J by 0 bases, with 8 bases left in between. Full variable domain (outside the CDR3, taken from reference TRBV7-8 and TRBJ1-6): GAGVSQSPRYKVAKRGQDVALRCDPISGHVSLFWYQQALGQGPEFLTYFQNEAQLDKSGLPSDRFFAERPEGSVSTLKIQRTQQEDSAVYLCASSPRGSYNSPLHFGNGTRLTVT.

The chain links TRBV7-2 to TRBJ2-3; D is perhaps TRBD1 (6 bases). Trimming removed 1 base at V and 1 base at J, with 9 bases between. The CDR3 totals 15 residues. Germline-derived CDR1 and CDR2 are SGHTA and FQGNSA. Written as DNA, the CDR3 is TGTGCCAGCAGCTTAGGGTCAGGGGGCACAGATACGCAGTATTTT. Amino acids: CASSLGSGGTDTQYF.

The J gene is TRBJ1-5, the V gene TRBV6-4; weak D call: TRBD1 (5 bases). V lost 2 bases and J lost 2, with 7 bases in between. This CDR3 contains 14 residues. Germline V gene sequence: CDR1 MRHNA, CDR2 SNTAGT. As DNA, the CDR3 is TGTGCCAGCAGTGACGGGGCTGGCAATCAGCCCCAGCATTTT. Translation gives CASSDGAGNQPQHF.

The chain combines TRBV11-2 with TRBJ2-1; 8 nucleotides match TRBD2. The CDR3 covers 13 residues. CDR1 and CDR2 (germline): SGHAT, FQNNGV. V was pared by 0 bases and J by 14 bases, with 6 bases of the junction left unmatched. This CDR3 is CASSLERLANKFF. In DNA form, the CDR3 reads TGTGCCAGCAGCTTAGAACGACTAGCGAACAAGTTCTTC. The whole variable domain, filled in from reference TRBV11-2 and TRBJ2-1, reads EAGVAQSPRYKIIEKRQSVAFWCNPISGHATLYWYQQILGQGPKLLIQFQNNGVVDDSQLPKDRFSAERLKGVDSTLKIQPAKLEDSAVYLCASSLERLANKFFGPGTRLTVL.

In this sample, this clone turned up a few times. This chain connects TRBV13 to TRBJ1-1, with D unclear. This CDR3 has 17 amino acids. Germline values: CDR1 PRHDT, CDR2 FYEKMQ (reference sequence). With 6 bases removed from V and 3 bases from J, the gap between germline ends came to 23 bases. This CDR3 reads CASRASGWGLGYTEAFF. CDR3 DNA sequence: TGTGCCAGCAGGGCGAGCGGGTGGGGTCTTGGGTACACTGAAGCTTTCTTT.

The chain carries TRBV19 and TRBJ2-3; the match to TRBD2 covers 9 bases. J was trimmed by 4 bases and V by 3 bases; bases with no gene match: 5. Germline CDR1 is LNHDA and CDR2 is SQIVND (reference sequence). The CDR3 runs to 15 residues. The CDR3: CASSISGGRSDTQYF. As DNA, the CDR3 is TGTGCCAGTAGTATCAGCGGGGGGAGGTCAGATACGCAGTATTTT.